The 3 T cell receptor beta chains below all came from one sample that was sequenced in a study of blood T cell repertoires in COVID-19. TCRdb's table, derived via immunoSEQ multiplex PCR, lists solely in-frame clones and lacks some. The sample holds fewer than 250,000 clones, 83% seen once. Sequencing input: peripheral blood. The receptors were sampled from a woman aged 50 to 65 with acute or convalescent COVID-19.

This chain connects TRBV18 to TRBJ1-1; 8 positions agree with TRBD1. The CDR3 contains 16 residues. CDR1 is KGHSH and CDR2 is LQKENI in the germline V gene. V lost 4 bases to trimming and J lost 0 bases; unmatched junction nucleotides: 7. The CDR3 coding sequence is TGTGCCAGCTCACAGGGGACAGGAGATTTGAACACTGAAGCTTTCTTT. Its protein is CASSQGTGDLNTEAFF.

The chain employs TRBV25-1 and TRBJ1-4, with a possible D match to TRBD1 (5 bases). The CDR3 extends over 16 amino acids. CDR1 MGHDK and CDR2 SYGVNS come from the germline V gene. Trimming took off 1 base at V and 7 bases at J, with 16 bases between the two ends. CDR3 region: CASSESRAGLSEKLFF. Written as DNA, the CDR3 is TGTGCCAGCAGTGAATCACGGGCAGGGTTGAGTGAAAAACTGTTTTTT.

This sequence joins TRBV7-2 and TRBJ1-5; tentative D call: TRBD1 (6 bases). The V gene lost 0 bases and the J gene lost 5 bases, with 14 bases spanning the gap. This CDR3 is 16 amino acids long. Germline lookup yields CDR1 SGHTA and CDR2 FQGNSA. CDR3 in amino acids: CASSLATWDTDQPQHF. The CDR3 coding sequence is TGTGCCAGCAGCTTAGCTACCTGGGACACAGATCAGCCCCAGCATTTT.